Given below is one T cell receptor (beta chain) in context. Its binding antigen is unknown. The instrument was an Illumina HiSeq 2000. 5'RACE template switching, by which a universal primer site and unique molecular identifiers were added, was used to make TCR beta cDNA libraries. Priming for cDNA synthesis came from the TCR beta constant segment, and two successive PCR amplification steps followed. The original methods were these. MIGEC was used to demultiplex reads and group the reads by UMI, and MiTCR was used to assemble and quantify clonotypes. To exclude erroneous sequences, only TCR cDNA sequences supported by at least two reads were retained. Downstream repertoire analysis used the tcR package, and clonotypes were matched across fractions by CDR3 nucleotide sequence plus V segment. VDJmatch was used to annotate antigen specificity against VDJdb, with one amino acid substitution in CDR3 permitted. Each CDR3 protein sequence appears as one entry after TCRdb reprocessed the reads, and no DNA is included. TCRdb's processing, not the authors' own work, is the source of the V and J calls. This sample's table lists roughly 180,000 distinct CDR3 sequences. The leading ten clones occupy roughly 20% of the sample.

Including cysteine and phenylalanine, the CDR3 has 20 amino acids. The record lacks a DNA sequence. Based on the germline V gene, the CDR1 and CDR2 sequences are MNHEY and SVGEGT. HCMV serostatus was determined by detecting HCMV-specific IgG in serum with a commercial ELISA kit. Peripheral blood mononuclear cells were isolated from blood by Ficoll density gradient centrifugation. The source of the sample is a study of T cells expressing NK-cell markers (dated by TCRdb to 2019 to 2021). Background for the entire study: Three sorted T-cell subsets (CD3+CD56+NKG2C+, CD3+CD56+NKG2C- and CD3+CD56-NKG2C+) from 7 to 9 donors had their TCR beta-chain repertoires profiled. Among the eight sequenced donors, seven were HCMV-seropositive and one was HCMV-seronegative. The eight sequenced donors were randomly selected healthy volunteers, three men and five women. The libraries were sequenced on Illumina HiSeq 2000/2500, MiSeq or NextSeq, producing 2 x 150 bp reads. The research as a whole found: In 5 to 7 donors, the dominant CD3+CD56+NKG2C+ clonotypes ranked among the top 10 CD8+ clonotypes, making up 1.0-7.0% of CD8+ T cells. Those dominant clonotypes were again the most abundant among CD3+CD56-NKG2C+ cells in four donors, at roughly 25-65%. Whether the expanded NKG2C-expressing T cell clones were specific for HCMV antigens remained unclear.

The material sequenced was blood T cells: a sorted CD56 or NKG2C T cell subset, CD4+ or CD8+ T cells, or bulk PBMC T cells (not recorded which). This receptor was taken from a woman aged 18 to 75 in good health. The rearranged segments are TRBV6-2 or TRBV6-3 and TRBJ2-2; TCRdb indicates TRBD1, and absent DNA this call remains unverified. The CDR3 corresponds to CASSYRIPPQGLSGTGELFF.